The 31 T cell receptor beta chains below all came from one sample that was sequenced in a study of T-cell reconstitution after alpha-beta-depleted transplantation in children. Using unique molecular identifiers, the investigators prepared the TCRbeta library. TCRdb called the PCR reads again in MiXCR, with one record for every CDR3 protein. The sample consists of about 580,000 distinct CDR3 sequences, 23% of them appearing once. The material sequenced was PBMCs, mostly from graft donor cells, taken 360 days after TCRalphabeta/CD19-depleted stem cell transplant. These receptors were taken from a boy younger than two who had a stem cell transplant for acute myeloid leukemia, so the T cells may come from the graft donor.

The genes are TRBV6-5 and TRBJ2-1, with TRBD2 matching 8 bases. V shed 4 bases, J shed 1 base, and the junction held 12 bases outside the gene matches. CDR3 length: 18 amino acids. The germline V gene has CDR1 MNHEY and CDR2 SVGAGI. CDR3 sequence (DNA): TGTGCCAGCAGTTTCAGGGCGGGGGGCTCCTTTTCCTACAATGAGCAGTTCTTC. Its translation: CASSFRAGGSFSYNEQFF.

Many counts were recorded for this clonotype. The gene calls are TRBV5-1 and TRBJ2-2; 8 nucleotides line up with TRBD1. Trimming cost V 0 bases and J 2 bases; bases outside gene matches: 3. The CDR3 is 16 amino acids. Per the germline V gene, CDR1 is SGHRS and CDR2 is YFSETQ. DNA of the CDR3: TGCGCCAGCAGCTTGGGGGGGACAGGCAACACCGGGGAGCTGTTTTTT. This codes for CASSLGGTGNTGELFF.

The chain has TRBV5-1 and TRBJ2-7; D might be TRBD1 or TRBD2, each matching 6 bases. Germline assignment: CDR1 SGHRS and CDR2 YFSETQ. The length of the CDR3 is 16 residues. V lost 0 bases to trimming and J lost 1 base, with 14 bases between them. In nucleotides, the CDR3 is TGCGCCAGCAGCTTGGGTGGGGGCCGGGGGTCCTACGAGCAGTACGTC. It codes for CASSLGGGRGSYEQYV.

This clonotype was detected ten times or more. The V call is TRBV20-1, the J call TRBJ2-3; 9 nucleotides line up with TRBD2. CDR3 length equals 16 residues. V trimming: 0 bases; J trimming: 0 bases; junction bases outside the gene matches: 4. The germline V gene encodes CDR1 DFQATT and CDR2 SNEGSKA (reference sequence). CDR3 DNA sequence: TGCAGTGCTAGAGACCGACTAGCGGCTAGCACAGATACGCAGTATTTT. This codes for CSARDRLAASTDTQYF.

The chain links TRBV10-3 to TRBJ2-1; 7 bases align to TRBD2. The CDR3 length is 18 residues. CDR1 and CDR2 (germline): ENHRY, SYGVKD. Trimming removed 2 bases from V and 5 bases from J; junction bases left unmatched: 15. As DNA, the CDR3 is TGTGCCATCAGTGAGGGGAGGGTCAGTGAGCCTCGGAACAATGAGCAGTTCTTC. This gives the protein CAISEGRVSEPRNNEQFF.

The sample holds many counts of this clonotype. J is TRBJ2-3 and V is TRBV24-1; D is perhaps TRBD1 (6 bases). Trimming took off 4 bases at V and 2 bases at J, with 15 bases between the two ends. This CDR3 contains 16 residues. Germline V CDR1 and CDR2: KGHDR, SFDVKD. CDR3 nucleotides: TGTGCCACCAGTGACACAGGGTCACCGTACACAGATACGCAGTATTTT. Protein product: CATSDTGSPYTDTQYF.

This clonotype was found a few times. The rearrangement joins TRBV4-2 to TRBJ1-4; the D is unclear. Trimming shortened V by 0 bases and J by 2 bases, and 13 bases separated the two germline ends. The CDR3 contains 17 residues. Germline V gene lookup returns CDR1 LGHNA and CDR2 YNFKEQ. The CDR3 DNA follows: TGTGCCAGCAGCCAAGATATCCTTCTCGGGACTAATGAAAAACTGTTTTTT. It translates to CASSQDILLGTNEKLFF.

This clonotype has a count of ten or more. The V and J genes are TRBV10-1 and TRBJ2-3, with D perhaps TRBD1 (6 bases). From germline, CDR1 is WNHNN and CDR2 SYGVQD (reference sequence). The CDR3 is 17 residues long. Trimming left V 0 bases short and J 2 bases short, with 15 bases between. CDR3 nucleotides: TGCGCCAGCAGTGAGTCGCCGGACAGATTTTTCACAGATACGCAGTATTTT. Encoded protein: CASSESPDRFFTDTQYF.

This clonotype appeared many times. The rearrangement links TRBV7-8 to TRBJ2-1; 13 bases match TRBD2. V shed 3 bases, J shed 7 bases, and the junction held 9 bases outside the gene matches. The CDR3 runs to 17 residues. The germline V gene has CDR1 SGHVS and CDR2 FQNEAQ. CDR3 bases: TGTGCCAGCAGCTTGCTACTAGCGGGGGGGCCTCGGAATGAGCAGTTCTTC. Its protein is CASSLLLAGGPRNEQFF.

At least ten counts were recorded for this clonotype. The CDR3 nucleotides read TGCAGTGCTAGGCCGCCGGCGTCCTACAATGAGCAGTTCTTC. It yields the protein CSARPPASYNEQFF. J is TRBJ2-1 and V is TRBV20-1; D remains ambiguous. From germline, CDR1 is DFQATT and CDR2 SNEGSKA (reference sequence). This CDR3 contains 14 residues. Between the trimmed V and J ends, which lost 3 bases and 1 base, there was a span of 10 bases.

This clonotype has ten or more counts. The chain has TRBV12-3 or TRBV12-4 and TRBJ2-1; D is uncertain. V was pared by 1 base and J by 3 bases, with 7 bases between. The CDR3 is 14 residues long. The CDR3 here is CASSLVAVYNEQFF. The CDR3 DNA reads TGTGCCAGCAGTTTAGTAGCAGTCTACAATGAGCAGTTCTTC.

This clonotype was seen repeatedly, ten times or more. The CDR3 DNA sequence: TGCAGCGTTGGGGGGGGCACTGAAGCTTTCTTT. It is translated as CSVGGGTEAFF. J is TRBJ1-1 and V is TRBV29-1; D might be TRBD1 (5 bases). Trimming shortened V by 4 bases and J by 4 bases, and 7 bases separated the two germline ends. The CDR3 length is 11 residues. The V gene's germline CDR1 is SQVTM and CDR2 ANQGSEA.

This clonotype was picked up many times. The rearrangement uses TRBV7-2 and TRBJ2-2; no clear D gene. The CDR3 has 14 amino acids. The V gene lost 5 bases and the J gene lost 4 bases, with 11 bases spanning the gap. Per the germline V gene, CDR1 is SGHTA and CDR2 is FQGNSA. CDR3 region: CASSHPPSTGELFF. The CDR3 DNA reads TGTGCCAGCAGCCACCCCCCTTCCACCGGGGAGCTGTTTTTT.

In this sample, this clonotype turned up many times. The chain uses TRBV6-4 and TRBJ2-5, with 10 nucleotides matching TRBD2. After removal of 0 bases from V and 3 bases from J, the junction contained 7 bases not matched to a gene. The CDR3 is 17 residues long. Germline V lookup: CDR1 MRHNA, CDR2 SNTAGT. In DNA form, the CDR3 reads TGTGCCAGCAGTGACTCTTCACTAGCGGGGCCTAAAGAGACCCAGTACTTC. Translating gives CASSDSSLAGPKETQYF.

V gene TRBV12-3 or TRBV12-4 combines with J gene TRBJ2-7; the D call may be TRBD1 or TRBD2 (5 bases each). The CDR3 has 14 amino acids. The germline V and J ends were trimmed by 3 bases and 4 bases, with 13 bases remaining between them. The CDR3 sequence is CASSFRGEGYEQYF. DNA of the CDR3: TGTGCCAGCAGTTTCCGGGGCGAGGGGTACGAGCAGTACTTC.

There are a few counts of this clonotype. The CDR3 nucleotides read TGCAGTGGACAGACGACGGGGTCGAGAAACACTGAAGCTTTCTTT. This gives the protein CSGQTTGSRNTEAFF. This chain links TRBV20-1 with TRBJ1-1, with D perhaps matching TRBD1 (5 bases). V lost 7 bases and J 2 bases, leaving 20 bases between the germline ends. The CDR3 is 15 residues long. Germline assignment: CDR1 DFQATT and CDR2 SNEGSKA (reference sequence).

The chain joins TRBV3-1 to TRBJ1-2; D is unclear. Germline loops: CDR1 LGHDT, CDR2 YNNKEL (reference sequence). Trimming took off 4 bases at V and 8 bases at J, with 14 bases between the two ends. The CDR3 totals 13 residues. CDR3 coding DNA: TGTGCCAGCAGCCCACAGTGGCTTGGCGGCTACACCTTC. This encodes CASSPQWLGGYTF.

V is TRBV12-3 or TRBV12-4 and J is TRBJ1-2, with D possibly TRBD1 on 5 matching bases. Trimming pared 7 bases from V and 3 bases from J, leaving 9 bases between. The CDR3 spans 12 residues. CDR3 DNA sequence: TGTGCCAGCACCCAGGGCGACTATGGCTACACCTTC. Protein sequence: CASTQGDYGYTF.

This clonotype was detected a few times. The chain links TRBV5-1 to TRBJ1-1; D ambiguous. The CDR3 is 12 amino acids. Trimming removed 1 base from V and 8 bases from J, with 9 bases in between. From germline, CDR1 is SGHRS and CDR2 YFSETQ. This CDR3 is CASSLKSGEAFF. The CDR3 coding sequence is TGCGCCAGCAGCTTGAAGTCCGGGGAAGCTTTCTTT.

This clonotype was observed at least ten times. The CDR3 DNA reads TGTGCCACCAGTCGGGGGGTACAGATCACAGATACGCAGTATTTT. It codes for CATSRGVQITDTQYF. This rearrangement joins TRBV24-1 to TRBJ2-3; TRBD2 matches 7 bases. V shed 6 bases, J shed 2 bases, and the junction held 7 bases outside the gene matches. Germline loops: CDR1 KGHDR, CDR2 SFDVKD. The CDR3 is 15 amino acids.

This clonotype has only one observation. This sequence joins TRBV7-9 and TRBJ1-2; TRBD1 matches at 7 bases. The CDR3 loop spans 13 amino acids. CDR1 SEHNR and CDR2 FQNEAQ come from the germline V gene (reference sequence). Trimming at V came to 3 bases and at J to 5 bases, leaving 3 bases not matched to a gene. The CDR3 coding sequence is TGTGCCAGCAGCTTCGACAGGGAATATGGCTACACCTTC. Translated, it gives CASSFDREYGYTF.

V and J are TRBV7-2 and TRBJ2-5, with a possible D match to TRBD1 (5 bases). This CDR3 has 15 residues. Trimming took 1 base from V and 9 from J, leaving 18 bases between them. Germline lookup yields CDR1 SGHTA and CDR2 FQGNSA. The CDR3 protein is CASSLDRMIGYSQYF. DNA of the CDR3: TGTGCCAGCAGCTTAGACAGGATGATTGGGTATTCCCAGTACTTC.

This clonotype occurred a few times. V is TRBV20-1 and J is TRBJ2-1, with D possibly called TRBD1 or TRBD2 (5 bases each). Trimming pared 6 bases from V and 0 bases from J, leaving 18 bases between. This CDR3 contains 16 residues. In germline, CDR1 is DFQATT, CDR2 SNEGSKA (reference sequence). The CDR3 loop reads CSAIPGALSSYNEQFF. CDR3 in DNA: TGCAGTGCCATACCCGGGGCGCTAAGCTCCTACAATGAGCAGTTCTTC.

This clonotype has a handful of counts. The chain has TRBV20-1 and TRBJ2-1; no clear D gene. CDR3 length: 15 residues. Germline V gene sequence: CDR1 DFQATT, CDR2 SNEGSKA (reference sequence). The V gene lost 5 bases and the J gene lost 6 bases, with 20 bases spanning the gap. The CDR3 DNA is TGCAGTGCTGATAAAGGACGTCCCCGATTCAATGAGCAGTTCTTC. Residues: CSADKGRPRFNEQFF.

This clonotype was seen ten or more times. V usage is TRBV29-1 and J usage is TRBJ1-1; D call uncertain. This CDR3 spans 14 amino acids. V lost 3 bases and J 0 bases, leaving 11 bases between the germline ends. Looked up from germline, CDR1 is SQVTM and CDR2 is ANQGSEA. CDR3 coding DNA: TGCAGCGTTGATGTAGATGGGGTGAACACTGAAGCTTTCTTT. Its translation: CSVDVDGVNTEAFF.

The rearrangement uses TRBV2 and TRBJ2-1; 8 bases are a match to TRBD2. V was pared by 8 bases and J by 2 bases, with 8 bases of the junction left unmatched. Germline-derived CDR1 and CDR2 are SNHLY and FYNNEI. This CDR3 contains 15 residues. Here the CDR3 reads CASASGGYTYNEQFF. CDR3 sequence (DNA): TGTGCCAGCGCCAGCGGGGGCTATACCTACAATGAGCAGTTCTTC.

This clonotype has ten or more counts. The genes are TRBV7-2 and TRBJ1-4; possible D gene TRBD1, 5 bases. V was cut by 3 bases and J by 4 bases, with 9 bases left in between. The CDR3 has 14 amino acids. Germline V CDR1 and CDR2: SGHTA, FQGNSA. CDR3 coding DNA: TGTGCCAGCAGCTTGGGGGGGATTAATGAAAAACTGTTTTTT. This gives the protein CASSLGGINEKLFF.

The chain has TRBV12-3 or TRBV12-4 and TRBJ2-7; TRBD1 aligns across 11 bases. The CDR3 extends over 15 amino acids. After removal of 7 bases from V and 3 bases from J, the junction contained 8 bases not matched to a gene. CDR3 DNA: TGTGCCAGCAACCAAGCTGGGACAGGGGGCTACGAGCAGTACTTC. It specifies CASNQAGTGGYEQYF.

This clonotype showed up many times. V is TRBV6-5 and J is TRBJ1-1, with 7 bases aligning to TRBD1. The junction had 10 bases not matched to a gene; V was cut back by 4 bases and J by 5 bases. Germline V gene sequence: CDR1 MNHEY, CDR2 SVGAGI. There are 15 residues in the CDR3. The CDR3: CASSLQGRARTEAFF. CDR3 bases: TGTGCCAGCAGTTTACAGGGGAGGGCTAGGACTGAAGCTTTCTTT.

Points on this clonotype: A much larger clone is a single base away; this may be a read error. The V gene is TRBV20-1, the J gene TRBJ1-2; 7 bases map to TRBD1. CDR1 and CDR2 from the germline V gene are DFQATT and SNEGSKA (reference sequence). There are 15 residues in the CDR3. The CDR3 sequence: CCAKAWDSSLGGYTF. CDR3 nucleotides: TGCTGTGCTAAGGCGTGGGACAGTTCCTTGGGTGGCTACACCTTC.

V and J are TRBV15 and TRBJ1-2, with a tentative D call TRBD1 (5 bases). This CDR3 contains 14 residues. Germline V gives CDR1 LNHNV, CDR2 YYDKDF (reference sequence). Trimming stripped 1 base from V and 7 bases from J, with 13 bases between. The CDR3 bases are TGTGCCACCAGCAGAGTCGTAGGGGAGGGTGGCTACACCTTC. It translates to CATSRVVGEGGYTF.